This TCR beta chain was retrieved from a study of T cell responses to AZD1222 COVID-19 vaccine (dated by TCRdb to the early 2020s). Background on the whole study: AZD1222 recipients whose second dose came at about 4 weeks and those whose second dose came at about 12 weeks were combined into one group, since spike-specific TCR depth and breadth did not differ between the two schedules. Trial participants were enrolled into age subgroups of 18-55, 56-69 and 70-plus years, which contained roughly 140, 27 and 60 TCR-sequenced participants, respectively. A total of 233 trial participants underwent TCR sequencing, of whom under 220 had received two doses of AZD1222 and about 25 had received two doses of the MenACWY control vaccine. What the research found in general, with its limitations: Because no samples from the day 14 peak response were available, repertoires could be characterized only after the peak T cell response. Reportedly, close to half of the unique spike-specific TCRs recognized epitopes lying outside the regions that are mutated in the B.1.351 and B.1.1.7 variants. The 56-69-year group was small, and its depth increase did not reach significance, likely because of low power. Only five or six AZD1222 recipients were SARS-CoV-2 seropositive at baseline, limiting conclusions about previously exposed vaccinees. Participants were mostly white British and included more females than males, and it was suggested by the authors that clonal diversity may have been underestimated. A significant rise in spike-specific TCR breadth and depth was observed after two AZD1222 doses relative to day 0 and relative to MenACWY recipients. Vaccine-associated CD4 TCRs spanned the whole spike protein, with dominant responses in regions 160-218 and 743-854.

The CDR3 regions of human TCRbeta chains were analyzed by immunosequencing. The paper's processing steps were these. Repertoire TCRs were matched against a reference library of SARS-CoV-2-specific TCRs generated with the MIRA antigen-specificity platform. Breadth was defined as the fraction of unique TCRs that were SARS-CoV-2-associated, and depth was defined as the fraction of total T cells that were SARS-CoV-2-associated. Each spike-specific TCR was assigned to its reactive spike region and to a CD4 or CD8 class using the MIRA data. Log10-transformed breadth and depth values were compared by one-way ANOVA with Sidak's multiple comparisons tests. TCRdb provides this immuneACCESS table in a form limited to in-frame rearrangements. Some clones are lacking; in checked studies, under half of them reflect an unresolved V gene, and why the rest are absent is not known. That table is the source of V, J and clone size, and D and trimming were worked out from the DNA. A total of some 92,000 clones appear in this sample, more than 75% of them only once. The ten largest clones take up 2.8% of the sample.

The sample's time point label, in plain terms: baseline before first vaccination. Samples from vaccinated people were obtained from the UK trials COV001 and COV002, which included a single-blind randomized controlled phase 2/3 trial of AZD1222 (ChAdOx1 nCoV-19) in healthy adults. For TCRbeta chain sequencing, PBMC samples from trial participants were taken at day 0 and at day 28 after the second dose. From a lookup of the germline V gene, CDR1 and CDR2 are SGHRS and YFSETQ. V is clipped by 4 bases and J by 4 bases, and the sequence between their germline boundaries is 17 bases long. Inclusive of the bounding cysteine and phenylalanine, the CDR3 is 16 residues long. Solely the CDR3 DNA is kept, with 48 bases framed from the first base. A note on this clone: Its specific antigen is unknown. The record has no base qualities; no much larger clone is one base away.

The TCR was taken from an adult in good health. The chain couples TRBV5-1 to TRBJ1-4; 5 matching bases give a weak D call of TRBD1. Sample: peripheral blood, taken on day 0 of AZD1222 vaccination. The DNA reads as follows: TGCGCCAGCAGCCCCCTCGAGGGGCGAGGTAATGAAAAACTGTTTTTT. It is translated as CASSPLEGRGNEKLFF.